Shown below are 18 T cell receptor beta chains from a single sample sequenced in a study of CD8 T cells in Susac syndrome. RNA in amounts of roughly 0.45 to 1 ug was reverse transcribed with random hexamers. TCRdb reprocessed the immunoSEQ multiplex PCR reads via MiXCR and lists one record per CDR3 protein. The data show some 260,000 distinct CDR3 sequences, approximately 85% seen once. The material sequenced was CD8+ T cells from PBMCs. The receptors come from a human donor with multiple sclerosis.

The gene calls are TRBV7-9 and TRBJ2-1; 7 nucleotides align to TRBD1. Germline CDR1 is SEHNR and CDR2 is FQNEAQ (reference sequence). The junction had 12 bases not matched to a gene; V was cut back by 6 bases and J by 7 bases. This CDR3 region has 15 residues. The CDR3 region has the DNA TGTGCCAGCAGTGCCGACAGGGAAAGGATAAATGAGCAGTTCTTC. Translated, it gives CASSADRERINEQFF.

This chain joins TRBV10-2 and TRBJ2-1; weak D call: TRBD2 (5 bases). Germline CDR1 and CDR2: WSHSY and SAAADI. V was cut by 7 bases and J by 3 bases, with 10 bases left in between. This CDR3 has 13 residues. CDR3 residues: CASTSGNYNEQFF. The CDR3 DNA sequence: TGCGCCAGCACCTCCGGGAACTACAATGAGCAGTTCTTC.

CDR3 loop: CASSLRTSGGNEQFF. The CDR3 DNA is TGTGCCAGCAGCTTGAGGACTAGCGGGGGCAATGAGCAGTTCTTC. This rearrangement joins TRBV5-6 to TRBJ2-1, with 13 bases identical to TRBD2. Germline V lookup: CDR1 SGHDT, CDR2 YYEEEE. The junction had 1 base not matched to a gene; V was cut back by 1 base and J by 6 bases. The CDR3 is 15 residues long. Full variable domain (rest looked up from reference TRBV5-6 and TRBJ2-1): DAGVTQSPTHLIKTRGQQVTLRCSPKSGHDTVSWYQQALGQGPQFIFQYYEEEERQRGNFPDRFSGHQFPNYSSELNVNALLLGDSALYLCASSLRTSGGNEQFFGPGTRLTVL.

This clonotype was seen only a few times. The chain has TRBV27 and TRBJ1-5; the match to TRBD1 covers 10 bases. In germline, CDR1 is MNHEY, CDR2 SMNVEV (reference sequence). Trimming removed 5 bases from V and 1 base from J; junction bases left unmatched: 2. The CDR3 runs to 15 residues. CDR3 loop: CASSLGQGSNQPQHF. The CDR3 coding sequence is TGTGCCAGCAGTCTGGGACAGGGGAGCAATCAGCCCCAGCATTTT.

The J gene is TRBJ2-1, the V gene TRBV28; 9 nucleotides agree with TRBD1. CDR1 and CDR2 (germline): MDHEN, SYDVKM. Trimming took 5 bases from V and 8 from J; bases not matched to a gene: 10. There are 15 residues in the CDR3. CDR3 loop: CASSPGQGKYDEQFF. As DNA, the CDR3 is TGTGCCAGCAGTCCCGGACAGGGGAAGTACGATGAGCAGTTCTTC.

The CDR3 reads CASSVIQGQPQHF. The CDR3 coding sequence is TGTGCCAGCAGCGTTATACAGGGGCAGCCCCAGCATTTT. J is TRBJ1-5 and V is TRBV11-2; 7 nucleotides match TRBD1. V lost 5 bases and J lost 7; bases outside the gene matches: 5. This CDR3 contains 13 residues. The germline gives CDR1 SGHAT, CDR2 FQNNGV. The variable domain in full, with the rest retrieved from reference TRBV11-2 and TRBJ1-5, is EAGVAQSPRYKIIEKRQSVAFWCNPISGHATLYWYQQILGQGPKLLIQFQNNGVVDDSQLPKDRFSAERLKGVDSTLKIQPAKLEDSAVYLCASSVIQGQPQHFGDGTRLSIL.

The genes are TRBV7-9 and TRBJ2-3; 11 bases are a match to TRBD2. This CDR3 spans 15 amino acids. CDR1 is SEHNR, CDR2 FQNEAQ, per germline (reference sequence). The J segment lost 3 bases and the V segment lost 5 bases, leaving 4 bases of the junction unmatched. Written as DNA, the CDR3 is TGTGCCAGCAGCCGTAGACTAGCGGGAACAGATACGCAGTATTTT. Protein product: CASSRRLAGTDTQYF.

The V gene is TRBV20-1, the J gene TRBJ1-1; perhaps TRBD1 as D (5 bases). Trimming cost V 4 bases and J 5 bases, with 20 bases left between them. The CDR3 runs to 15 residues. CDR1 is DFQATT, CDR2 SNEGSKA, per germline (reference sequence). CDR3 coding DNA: TGCAGTGCTATTGGTACACCGGGGGTAAGGACTGAAGCTTTCTTT. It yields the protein CSAIGTPGVRTEAFF.

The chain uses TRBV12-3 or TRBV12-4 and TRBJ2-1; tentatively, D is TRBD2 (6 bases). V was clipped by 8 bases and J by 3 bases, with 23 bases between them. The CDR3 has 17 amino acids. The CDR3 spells CASYGFPEGQVYNEQFF. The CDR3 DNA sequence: TGTGCCAGCTACGGTTTTCCGGAGGGCCAAGTCTACAATGAGCAGTTCTTC.

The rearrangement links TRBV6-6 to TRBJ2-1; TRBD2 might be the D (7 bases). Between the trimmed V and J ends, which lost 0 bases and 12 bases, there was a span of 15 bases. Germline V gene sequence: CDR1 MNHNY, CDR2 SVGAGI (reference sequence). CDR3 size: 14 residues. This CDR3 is CASSYSRGGGGQFF. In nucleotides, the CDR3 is TGTGCCAGCAGTTACTCGAGAGGGGGGGGAGGGCAGTTCTTC.

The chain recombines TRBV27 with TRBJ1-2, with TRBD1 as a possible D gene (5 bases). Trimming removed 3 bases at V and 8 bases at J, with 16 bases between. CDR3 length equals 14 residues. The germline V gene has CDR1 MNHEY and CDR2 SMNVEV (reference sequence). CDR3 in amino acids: CASSFGTAGVGYTF. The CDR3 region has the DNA TGTGCCAGCAGTTTTGGGACCGCCGGGGTAGGCTACACCTTC.

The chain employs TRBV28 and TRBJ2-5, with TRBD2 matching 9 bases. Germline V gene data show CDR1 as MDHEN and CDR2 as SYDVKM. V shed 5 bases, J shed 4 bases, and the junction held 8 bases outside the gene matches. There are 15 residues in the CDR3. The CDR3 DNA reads TGTGCCAGCAGTATTCTGCGGGAGGGCCCAGAGACCCAGTACTTC. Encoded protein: CASSILREGPETQYF. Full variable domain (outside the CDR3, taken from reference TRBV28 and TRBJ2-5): DVKVTQSSRYLVKRTGEKVFLECVQDMDHENMFWYRQDPGLGLRLIYFSYDVKMKEKGDIPEGYSVSREKKERFSLILESASTNQTSMYLCASSILREGPETQYFGPGTRLLVL.

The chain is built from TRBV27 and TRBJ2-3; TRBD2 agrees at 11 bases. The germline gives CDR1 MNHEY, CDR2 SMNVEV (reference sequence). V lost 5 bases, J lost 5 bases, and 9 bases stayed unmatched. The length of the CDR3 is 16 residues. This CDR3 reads CASSPRTSGRRDTQYF. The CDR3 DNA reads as TGTGCCAGCAGTCCACGGACTAGCGGGCGGCGAGATACGCAGTATTTT.

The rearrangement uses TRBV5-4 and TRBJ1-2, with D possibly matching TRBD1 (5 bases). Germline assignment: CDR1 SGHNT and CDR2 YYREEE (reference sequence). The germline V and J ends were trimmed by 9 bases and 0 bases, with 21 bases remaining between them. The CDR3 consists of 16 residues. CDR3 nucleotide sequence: TGTGCCACCGAAATGGCCCGGGACGTAACTAACTATGGCTACACCTTC. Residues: CATEMARDVTNYGYTF.

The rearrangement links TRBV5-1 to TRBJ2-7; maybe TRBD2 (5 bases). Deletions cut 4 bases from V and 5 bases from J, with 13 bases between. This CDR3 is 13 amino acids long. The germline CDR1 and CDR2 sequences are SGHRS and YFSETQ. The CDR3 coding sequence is TGCGCCAGCAGCCGAACTAGTACCCACGAGCAGTACTTC. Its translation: CASSRTSTHEQYF.

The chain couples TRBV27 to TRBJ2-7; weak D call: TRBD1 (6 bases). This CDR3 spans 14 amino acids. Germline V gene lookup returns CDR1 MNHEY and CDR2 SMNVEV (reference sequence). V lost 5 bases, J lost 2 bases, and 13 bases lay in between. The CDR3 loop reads CASSPTGQPYEQYF. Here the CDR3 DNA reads TGTGCCAGCAGTCCCACCGGACAGCCCTACGAGCAGTACTTC.

DNA of the CDR3: TGTGCCAGCAGCCCCCTTTTAGGACTCCAATACAATGAGCAGTTCTTC. Translating gives CASSPLLGLQYNEQFF. This chain uses TRBV7-9 with TRBJ2-1, with D possibly matching TRBD2 (5 bases). The CDR3 sequence is 16 residues long. V lost 5 bases, J lost 4 bases, and 18 bases lay in between. Germline V lookup: CDR1 SEHNR, CDR2 FQNEAQ (reference sequence).

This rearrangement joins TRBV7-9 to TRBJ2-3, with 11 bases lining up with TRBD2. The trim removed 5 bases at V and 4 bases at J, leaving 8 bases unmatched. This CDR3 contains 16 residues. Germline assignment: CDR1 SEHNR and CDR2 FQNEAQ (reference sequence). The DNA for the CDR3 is TGTGCCAGCAGCGGACCGTTAGCGGGAGGGGCAGATACGCAGTATTTT. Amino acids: CASSGPLAGGADTQYF.